This TCR beta chain was sequenced for a study of cytomegalovirus exposure and HLA in healthy donors. Among the 120 or so subjects of the validation cohort, separate from the approximately 670-subject first cohort, were the donors. On this clone itself: The antigen remains undetermined.

Study results and limitations: The study recorded 164 TCR beta chains that were cytomegalovirus-associated. It was reported that the classifier diagnosed cytomegalovirus status with high specificity and sensitivity in both the original and validation cohorts.

Some clones are missing from TCRdb's copy, which holds only in-frame ones; the method was immunoSEQ multiplex PCR. The sample includes around 230,000 clones, around 85% of them seen just once. Germline CDR1 and CDR2: MNHEY and SVGAGI. The CDR3 has 16 residues. The trim removed 3 bases at V and 4 bases at J, leaving 11 bases unmatched. V and J are TRBV6-5 and TRBJ2-5; 7 nucleotides agree with TRBD2. The origin of this receptor is a woman in her 30s in good health and CMV-seropositive. The sample was PBMCs. The CDR3 region has the DNA TGTGCCAGCAGTTATAACGGCGGGAGTGTTGGAGAGACCCAGTACTTC. Its protein is CASSYNGGSVGETQYF.